This T cell receptor beta chain appears in the sequencing data of a study of blood T cell repertoires in COVID-19. From germline, CDR1 is SGHTS and CDR2 YDEGEE. Losses at the gene ends were 4 bases for V and 2 bases for J; bases not matched to a gene: 7. CDR3 length: 15 amino acids. Produced via immunoSEQ multiplex PCR; TCRdb's table is partial and in-frame only. The sample contains 40,000 or so clones, around 85% of which appear only once. V is TRBV5-8 and J is TRBJ2-5; 8 nucleotides align to TRBD1. Sequences were obtained from peripheral blood. This receptor was identified in a man aged 55 to 70 with acute or convalescent COVID-19. The CDR3 nucleotides are TGTGCCAGCAGCCCCTGGACAGGGAGGCAAGAGACCCAGTACTTC. The encoded protein is CASSPWTGRQETQYF. The variable domain in full, with the rest retrieved from reference TRBV5-8 and TRBJ2-5, is EAGVTQSPTHLIKTRGQQATLRCSPISGHTSVYWYQQALGLGLQFLLWYDEGEERNRGNFPPRFSGRQFPNYSSELNVNALELEDSALYLCASSPWTGRQETQYFGPGTRLLVL.